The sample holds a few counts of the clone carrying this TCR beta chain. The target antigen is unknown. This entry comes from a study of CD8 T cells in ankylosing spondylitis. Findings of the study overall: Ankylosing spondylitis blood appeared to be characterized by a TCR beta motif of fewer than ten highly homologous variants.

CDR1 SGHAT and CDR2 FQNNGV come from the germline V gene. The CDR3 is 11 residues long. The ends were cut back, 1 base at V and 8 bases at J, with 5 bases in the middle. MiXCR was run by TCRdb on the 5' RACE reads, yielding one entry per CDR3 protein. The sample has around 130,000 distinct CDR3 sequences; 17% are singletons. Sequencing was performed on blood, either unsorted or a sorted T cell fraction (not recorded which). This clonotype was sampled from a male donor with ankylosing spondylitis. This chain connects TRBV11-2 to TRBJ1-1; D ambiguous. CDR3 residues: CASSLGQEAFF. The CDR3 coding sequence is TGTGCCAGCAGCTTAGGGCAGGAAGCTTTCTTT.